This TCR beta chain was recovered during a study of cytomegalovirus exposure and HLA in healthy donors. The PCR had 60 Vbeta and 13 Jbeta primers. Measured with immunoSEQ multiplex PCR; TCRdb has only the in-frame clones, and not every one. The table includes approximately 300,000 clones, 70% to 90% detected once. Study-level results: Published work reported that the classifier diagnosed cytomegalovirus status with high specificity and sensitivity. A later analysis reportedly identified an Asian-associated ancestry cluster as carrying fewer N-insertions than the 666-donor mean. Later on, an analysis tied some 17,000 TCR beta sequences to HLA alleles at 0.05 false discovery rate.

This clone was observed a few times. Its antigen is unidentified. The sequenced sample was PBMCs. The TCR sequence derives from a woman aged 40 to 50 in good health and CMV-seropositive.

CDR3 residues: CASSQLRGEQFF. In nucleotides, the CDR3 is TGTGCCAGCAGTCAACTAAGGGGTGAGCAGTTCTTC. This chain links TRBV6-1 with TRBJ2-1; D perhaps matches TRBD1 (5 bases). Germline loops: CDR1 MNHNS, CDR2 SASEGT. The CDR3 is 12 residues long. V dropped 5 bases and J dropped 9 bases, with 11 bases sitting between them.